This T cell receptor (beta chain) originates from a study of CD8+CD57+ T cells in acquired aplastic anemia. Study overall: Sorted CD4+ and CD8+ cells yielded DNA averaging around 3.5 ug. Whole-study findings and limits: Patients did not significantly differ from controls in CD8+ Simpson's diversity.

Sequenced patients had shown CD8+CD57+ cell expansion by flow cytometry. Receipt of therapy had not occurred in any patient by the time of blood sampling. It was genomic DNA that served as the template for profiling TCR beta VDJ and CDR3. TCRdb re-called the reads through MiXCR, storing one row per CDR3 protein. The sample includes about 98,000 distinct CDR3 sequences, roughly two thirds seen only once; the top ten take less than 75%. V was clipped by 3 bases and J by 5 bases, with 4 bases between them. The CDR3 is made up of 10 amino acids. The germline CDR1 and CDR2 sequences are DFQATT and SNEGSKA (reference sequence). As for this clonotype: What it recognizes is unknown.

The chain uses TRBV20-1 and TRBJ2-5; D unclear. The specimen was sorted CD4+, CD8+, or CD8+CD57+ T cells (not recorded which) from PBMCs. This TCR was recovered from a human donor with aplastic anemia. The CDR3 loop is CSASLETQYF. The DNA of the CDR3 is TGCAGTGCTAGTCTGGAGACCCAGTACTTC.